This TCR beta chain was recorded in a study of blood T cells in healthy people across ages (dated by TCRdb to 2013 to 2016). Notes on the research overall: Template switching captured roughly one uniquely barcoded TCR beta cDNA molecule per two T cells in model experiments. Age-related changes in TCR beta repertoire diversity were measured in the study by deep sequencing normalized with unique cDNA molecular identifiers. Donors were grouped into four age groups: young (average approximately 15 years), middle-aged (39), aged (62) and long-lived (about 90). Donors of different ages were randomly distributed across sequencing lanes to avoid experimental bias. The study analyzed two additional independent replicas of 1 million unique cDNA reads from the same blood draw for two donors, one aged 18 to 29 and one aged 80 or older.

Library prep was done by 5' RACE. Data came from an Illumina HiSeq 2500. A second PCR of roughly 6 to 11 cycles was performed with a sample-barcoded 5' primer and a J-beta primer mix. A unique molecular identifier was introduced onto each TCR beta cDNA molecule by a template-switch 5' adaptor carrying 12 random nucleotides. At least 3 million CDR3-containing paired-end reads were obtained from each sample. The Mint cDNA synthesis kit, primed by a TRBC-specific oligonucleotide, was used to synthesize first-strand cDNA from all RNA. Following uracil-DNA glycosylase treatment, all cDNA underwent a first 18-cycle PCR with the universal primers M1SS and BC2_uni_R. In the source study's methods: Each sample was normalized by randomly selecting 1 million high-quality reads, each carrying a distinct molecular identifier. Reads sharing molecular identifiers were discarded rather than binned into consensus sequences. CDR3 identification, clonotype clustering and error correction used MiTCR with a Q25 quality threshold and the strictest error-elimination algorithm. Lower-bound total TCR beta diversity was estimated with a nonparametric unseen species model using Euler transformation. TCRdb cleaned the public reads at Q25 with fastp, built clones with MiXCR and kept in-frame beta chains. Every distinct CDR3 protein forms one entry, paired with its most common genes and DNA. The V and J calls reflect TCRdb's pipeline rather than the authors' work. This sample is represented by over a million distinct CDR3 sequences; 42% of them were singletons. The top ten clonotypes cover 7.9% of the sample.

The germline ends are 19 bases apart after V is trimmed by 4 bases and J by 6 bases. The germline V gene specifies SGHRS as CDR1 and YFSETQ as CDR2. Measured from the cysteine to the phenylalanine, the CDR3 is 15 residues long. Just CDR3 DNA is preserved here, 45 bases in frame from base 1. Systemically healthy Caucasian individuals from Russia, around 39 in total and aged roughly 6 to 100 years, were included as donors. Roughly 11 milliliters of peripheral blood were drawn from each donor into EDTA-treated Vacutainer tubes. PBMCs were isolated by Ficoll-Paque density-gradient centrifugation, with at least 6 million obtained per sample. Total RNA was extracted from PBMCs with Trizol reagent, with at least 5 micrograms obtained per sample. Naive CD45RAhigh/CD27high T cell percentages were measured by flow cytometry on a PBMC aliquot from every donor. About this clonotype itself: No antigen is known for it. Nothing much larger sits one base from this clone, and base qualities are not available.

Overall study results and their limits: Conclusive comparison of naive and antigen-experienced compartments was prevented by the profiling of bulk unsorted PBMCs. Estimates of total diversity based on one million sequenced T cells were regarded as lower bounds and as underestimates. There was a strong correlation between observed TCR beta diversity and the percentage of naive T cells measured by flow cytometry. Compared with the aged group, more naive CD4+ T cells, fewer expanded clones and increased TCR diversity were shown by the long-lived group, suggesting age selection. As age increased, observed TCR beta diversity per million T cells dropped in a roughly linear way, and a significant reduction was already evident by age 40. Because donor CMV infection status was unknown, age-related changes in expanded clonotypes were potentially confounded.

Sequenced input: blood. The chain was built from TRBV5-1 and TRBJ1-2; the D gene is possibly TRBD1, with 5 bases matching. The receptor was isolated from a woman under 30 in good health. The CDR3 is CASSVPTGHGDGYTF. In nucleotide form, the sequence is TGCGCCAGCAGCGTACCTACAGGACATGGGGATGGCTACACCTTC.